This T cell receptor (beta chain) emerged from a study of T cells in Graves' hyperthyroidism and ophthalmopathy. Study at large: Before treatment of any kind, peripheral blood was taken at initial diagnosis. Study conclusions and caveats: Most thyroid-expanded clonotypes above 0.001 were also found in blood.

The investigators amplified TCR beta CDR3 regions from RNA transcripts. Researchers ran a first-round RT-PCR on the TCR CDR3 using the HTBI primer set. TCRdb processed the multiplex PCR reads anew with MiXCR; each CDR3 protein has one entry. Of 350,000 to 400,000 distinct CDR3 sequences listed, 15% to 20% were seen once; the top ten hold 3.5% to 4%. With 4 bases clipped from V and 3 bases from J, the junction kept 8 bases outside the gene matches. The CDR3 length is 16 residues. Germline V gene data show CDR1 as KGHSH and CDR2 as LQKENI. Comment on this clonotype: Its antigen is still unknown.

Among the patients, aged 18 to 65, hyperthyroidism was newly diagnosed and had lasted under 2 months. Used for diagnoses were clinical symptoms, serum thyroxine and TRAb, thyroid ultrasound and orbital computed tomography. Sequenced input: blood. This receptor was taken from a woman aged 18-29 years with Graves' hyperthyroidism. V is TRBV18 and J is TRBJ2-7; 11 positions match TRBD1. The chain's CDR3 is CASSLSGTGGFYEQYF. CDR3 nucleotide sequence: TGTGCCAGCTCACTCTCCGGGACAGGGGGTTTCTACGAGCAGTACTTC. Together with reference TRBV18 and TRBJ2-7, the CDR3 gives the full variable domain: NAGVMQNPRHLVRRRGQEARLRCSPMKGHSHVYWYRQLPEEGLKFMVYLQKENIIDESGMPKERFSAEFPKEGPSILRIQQVVRGDSAAYFCASSLSGTGGFYEQYFGPGTRLTVT.